This record concerns one T cell receptor beta chain sequence. The data belong to a study of blood T cell repertoires in COVID-19. The germline CDR1 and CDR2 sequences are DFQATT and SNEGSKA (reference sequence). V was cut by 3 bases and J by 4 bases, with 15 bases left in between. This CDR3 is 14 amino acids long. Method: immunoSEQ multiplex PCR; TCRdb's copy keeps in-frame clones and lacks some. The data hold 200,000 to 250,000 clones, with about 87% observed a single time. Input material: peripheral blood. The V call is TRBV20-1, the J call TRBJ1-2, with no clear D. The source is a man younger than 45 with COVID-19, enrolled during active disease. CDR3: CSASLPETAYGYTF. The CDR3 DNA reads as TGCAGTGCTAGTCTTCCCGAAACTGCCTATGGCTACACCTTC.